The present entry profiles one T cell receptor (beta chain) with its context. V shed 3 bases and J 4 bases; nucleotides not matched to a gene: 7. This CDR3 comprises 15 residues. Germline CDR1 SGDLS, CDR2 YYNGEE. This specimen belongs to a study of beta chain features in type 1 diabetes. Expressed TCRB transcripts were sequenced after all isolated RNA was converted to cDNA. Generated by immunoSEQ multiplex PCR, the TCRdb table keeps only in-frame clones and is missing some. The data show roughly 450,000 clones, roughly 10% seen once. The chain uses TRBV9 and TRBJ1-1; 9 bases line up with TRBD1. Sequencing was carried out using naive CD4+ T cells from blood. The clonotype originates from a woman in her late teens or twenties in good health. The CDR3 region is CASSAGGQGGTEAFF. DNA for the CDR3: TGTGCCAGCAGCGCCGGGGGACAGGGCGGCACTGAAGCTTTCTTT.